The T cell receptor beta chain under discussion was sequenced for a study of blood T cell repertoires in COVID-19. Participants classified as exposed had met a COVID-19 case within 2 weeks before study entry. V shed 5 bases, J shed 4 bases, and the junction held 13 bases outside the gene matches. The CDR3 loop spans 16 amino acids. Looked up from germline, CDR1 is SGHNT and CDR2 is YENEEA. This clone came up a few times. Profiled with immunoSEQ multiplex PCR; TCRdb holds only in-frame clones, not every one. The profile shows some 180,000 clones, 80% of them singletons. This chain connects TRBV11-3 to TRBJ2-7; 8 bases are a match to TRBD1. Sequencing was carried out using PBMCs or T cells enriched from blood (not recorded which). The TCR comes from a man aged 60 to 75 who had been exposed to COVID-19. The CDR3 region has the DNA TGTGCCAGCAGCGCGGAGCTAACAGGGGGGAAGTACGAGCAGTACTTC. It encodes CASSAELTGGKYEQYF.